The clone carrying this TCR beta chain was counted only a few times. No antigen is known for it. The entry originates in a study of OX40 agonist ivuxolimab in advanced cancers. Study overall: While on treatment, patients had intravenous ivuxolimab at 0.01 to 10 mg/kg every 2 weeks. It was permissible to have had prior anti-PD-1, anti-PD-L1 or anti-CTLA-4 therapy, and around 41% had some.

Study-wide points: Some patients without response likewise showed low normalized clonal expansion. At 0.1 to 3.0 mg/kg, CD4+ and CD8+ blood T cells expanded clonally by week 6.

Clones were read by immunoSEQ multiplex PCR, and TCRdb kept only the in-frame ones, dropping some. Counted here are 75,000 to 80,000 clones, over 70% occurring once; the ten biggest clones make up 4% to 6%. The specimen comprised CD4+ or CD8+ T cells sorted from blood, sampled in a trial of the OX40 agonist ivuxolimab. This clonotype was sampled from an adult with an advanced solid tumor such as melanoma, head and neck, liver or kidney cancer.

The CDR3 nucleotides are TGTGCCAGCTCACCTACCAGGGGATGGTATGGCTACACCTTC. This codes for CASSPTRGWYGYTF. The J gene is TRBJ1-2, the V gene TRBV18, with D possibly TRBD1 on 6 matching bases. The germline V gene has CDR1 KGHSH and CDR2 LQKENI. Trimming stripped 3 bases from V and 5 bases from J, with 13 bases between. This CDR3 is built from 14 residues.